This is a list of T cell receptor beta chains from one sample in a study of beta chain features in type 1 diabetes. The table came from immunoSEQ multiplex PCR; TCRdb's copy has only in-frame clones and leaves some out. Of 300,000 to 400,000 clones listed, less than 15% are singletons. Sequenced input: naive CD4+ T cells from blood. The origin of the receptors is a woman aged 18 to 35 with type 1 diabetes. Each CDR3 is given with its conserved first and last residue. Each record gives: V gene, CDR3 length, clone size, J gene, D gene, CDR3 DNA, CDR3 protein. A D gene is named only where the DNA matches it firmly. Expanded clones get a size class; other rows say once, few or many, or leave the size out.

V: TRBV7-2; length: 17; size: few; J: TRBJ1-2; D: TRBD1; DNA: TGTGCCAGCAGCCAAGCCCGGGACAGGGCGATTAACTATGGCTACACCTTC; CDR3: CASSQARDRAINYGYTF
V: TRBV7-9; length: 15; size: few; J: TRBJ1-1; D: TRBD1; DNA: TGTGCCAGCAGCCTGCTCGGGACAGCCGACACTGAAGCTTTCTTT; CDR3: CASSLLGTADTEAFF
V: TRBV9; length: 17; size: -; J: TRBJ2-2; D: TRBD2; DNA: TGTGCCAGCAGCGTAGGGGGACTAGCGGGGAACACCGGGGAGCTGTTTTTT; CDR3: CASSVGGLAGNTGELFF
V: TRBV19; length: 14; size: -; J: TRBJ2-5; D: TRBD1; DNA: TGTGCCAGTAGTAGATCCGGGACAGAAGAGACCCAGTACTTC; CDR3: CASSRSGTEETQYF
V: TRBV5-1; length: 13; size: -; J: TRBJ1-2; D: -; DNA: TGCGCCAGCAGCTTCCAGGGCTCCGACGGCTACACCTTC; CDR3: CASSFQGSDGYTF
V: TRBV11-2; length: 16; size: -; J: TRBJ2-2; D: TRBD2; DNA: TGTGCCAGCCTCCCCGGGGGGGGCAGTAACACCGGGGAGCTGTTTTTT; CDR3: CASLPGGGSNTGELFF
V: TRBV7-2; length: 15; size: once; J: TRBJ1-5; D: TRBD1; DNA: TGTGCCAGCAGCTTAGGGGACAGAGCCAATCAGCCCCAGCATTTT; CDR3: CASSLGDRANQPQHF
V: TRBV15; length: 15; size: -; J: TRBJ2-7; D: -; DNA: TGTGCCACCAGCAGAGATCGGGCGGGTTCAGGCGAGCAGTACTTC; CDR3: CATSRDRAGSGEQYF
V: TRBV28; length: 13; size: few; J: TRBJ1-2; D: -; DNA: TGTGCCAGCAGCCCCACAGCTCCATATGGCTACACCTTC; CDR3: CASSPTAPYGYTF
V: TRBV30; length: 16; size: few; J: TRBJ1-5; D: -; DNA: TGTGCCTGGAGTGTCGCCCGGATGGGGCATGATCAGCCCCAGCATTTT; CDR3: CAWSVARMGHDQPQHF
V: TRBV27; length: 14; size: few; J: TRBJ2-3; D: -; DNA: TGTGCCAGCAGTTTTAAGGTCGGCGGCTCTACGCAGTATTTT; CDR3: CASSFKVGGSTQYF
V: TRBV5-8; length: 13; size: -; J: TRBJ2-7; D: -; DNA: TGTGCCAGCAGCCCCTGGGGGGACTACGAGCAGTACTTC; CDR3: CASSPWGDYEQYF
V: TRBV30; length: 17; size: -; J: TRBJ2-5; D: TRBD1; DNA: TGTGCCTGGAGTGTAATCCTCGGGACAGGGAGAAAAGAGACCCAGTACTTC; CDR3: CAWSVILGTGRKETQYF
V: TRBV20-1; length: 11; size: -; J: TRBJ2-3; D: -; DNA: TGCAGTGCTAGTAGCCAGACCCCGCAGTATTTT; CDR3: CSASSQTPQYF
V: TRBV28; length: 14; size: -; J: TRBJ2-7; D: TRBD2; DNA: TGTGCCAGCAGTTTGCTAGCGGGAGATCCGGAGCAGTACTTC; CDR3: CASSLLAGDPEQYF
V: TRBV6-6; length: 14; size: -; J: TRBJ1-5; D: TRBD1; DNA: TGTGCCAGCAGTGTAACTCAGGGGGGACAGCCCCAGCATTTT; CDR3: CASSVTQGGQPQHF
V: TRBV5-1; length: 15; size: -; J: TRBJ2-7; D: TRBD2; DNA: TGCGCCAGCAGCCCCTTAGGACTAGCGGGGCGAGAGCAGTACTTC; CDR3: CASSPLGLAGREQYF
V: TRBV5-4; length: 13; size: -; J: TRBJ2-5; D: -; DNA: TGTGCCAGCAGCTTCCCGGGCCTTCCAGGGCAGTACTTC; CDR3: CASSFPGLPGQYF
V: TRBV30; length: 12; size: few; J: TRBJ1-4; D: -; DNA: TGTGCCTGGGCGCGGGGGATAGAAAAACTGTTTTTT; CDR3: CAWARGIEKLFF
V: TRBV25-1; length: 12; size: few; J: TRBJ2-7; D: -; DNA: TGTGCCAGCAGCGGAACGGGCTACGAGCAGTACTTC; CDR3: CASSGTGYEQYF
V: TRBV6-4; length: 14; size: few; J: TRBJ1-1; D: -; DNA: TGTGCCAGCAGTGGACGGGAATTGAACACTGAAGCTTTCTTT; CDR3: CASSGRELNTEAFF
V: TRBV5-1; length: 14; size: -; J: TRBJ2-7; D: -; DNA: TGCGCCAGCAGCCCTATTACAGGGAATGGGGAGCAGTACTTC; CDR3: CASSPITGNGEQYF
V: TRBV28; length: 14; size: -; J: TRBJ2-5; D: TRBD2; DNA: TGTGCCAGCAGTCCCGGACTAGCGGGAGGGGCGAAGTACTTC; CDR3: CASSPGLAGGAKYF
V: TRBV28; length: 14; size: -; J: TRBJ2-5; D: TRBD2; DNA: TGTGCCACCCACGGGAGGGCCCAAGGGGAGACCCAGTACTTC; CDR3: CATHGRAQGETQYF
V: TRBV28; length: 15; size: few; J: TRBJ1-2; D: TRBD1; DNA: TGTGCCAGCAGTTTACGCCATCCGGGACAGGGCACCGACACCTTC; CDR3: CASSLRHPGQGTDTF
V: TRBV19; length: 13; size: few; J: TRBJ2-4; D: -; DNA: TGTGCCAGTAGTATAGACAGGGCAGGCATTCAGTACTTC; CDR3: CASSIDRAGIQYF
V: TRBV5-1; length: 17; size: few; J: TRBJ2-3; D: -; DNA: TGCGCCAGCAGCTTGTCCCTGGACAGTTTCTATGTGGATACGCAGTATTTT; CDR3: CASSLSLDSFYVDTQYF
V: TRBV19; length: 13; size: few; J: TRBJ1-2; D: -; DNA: TGTGCCAGTAGTATGGACAGTAACTATGGCTACACCTTC; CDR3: CASSMDSNYGYTF
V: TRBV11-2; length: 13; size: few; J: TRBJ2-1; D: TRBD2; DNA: TGTGCCAGCAGCTTAGATAGCGGGAGGGAGCAGTTCTTC; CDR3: CASSLDSGREQFF
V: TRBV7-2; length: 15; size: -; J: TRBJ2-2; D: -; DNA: TGTGCCAGCAGCCCTCGGGACACCTACACCGGGGAGCTGTTTTTT; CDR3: CASSPRDTYTGELFF